A single sample gave rise to the 7 T cell receptor beta chains below, sequenced in a study of T cell clusters in autoimmune cytopenias. One tube held mixed TRB-A and TRB-B primer pools for touch-down PCR. TCRdb re-called the multiplex PCR reads and shows each CDR3 protein once, DNA omitted. The listing contains roughly 5,000 distinct CDR3 sequences. TRB amplification used approximately 250 ng of peripheral blood genomic DNA. In addition, the sample was reused for a study of T cell repertoires in aging, cancer and after chemotherapy.

The source material was peripheral blood. Receptor source: a human donor in good health.

This sequence joins TRBV27 and TRBJ2-7; no DNA is available, so the TRBD1 call from TCRdb remains unchecked. This CDR3 comprises 12 residues. CDR1 and CDR2 (germline): MNHEY, SMNVEV (reference sequence). CDR3: CASRDGVYEQYF.

Frequency places this clonotype as medium-sized. The J gene is TRBJ1-2, the V gene TRBV19; lacking DNA, the TRBD1 call made by TCRdb goes unchecked. Germline V gives CDR1 LNHDA, CDR2 SQIVND (reference sequence). The CDR3 length is 14 residues. Here the CDR3 reads CASSIETGTYGYTF.

The chain is built from TRBV11-2 and TRBJ2-2; TCRdb lists TRBD2, though no DNA is available to test this call. The V gene's germline CDR1 is SGHAT and CDR2 FQNNGV. The CDR3 has 16 residues. CDR3 protein: CASSSGLAVNTGELFF. Drawing the rest from reference TRBV11-2 and TRBJ2-2, the complete variable domain is EAGVAQSPRYKIIEKRQSVAFWCNPISGHATLYWYQQILGQGPKLLIQFQNNGVVDDSQLPKDRFSAERLKGVDSTLKIQPAKLEDSAVYLCASSSGLAVNTGELFFGEGSRLTVL.

The J gene is TRBJ2-3, the V gene TRBV6-5; lacking DNA, the TRBD1 call made by TCRdb goes unchecked. This CDR3 has 15 residues. Germline V gene data show CDR1 as MNHEY and CDR2 as SVGAGI. CDR3 region: CASSLRQGGSDTQYF.

Its frequency marks this clonotype as medium-sized. The J gene is TRBJ2-3, the V gene TRBV6-2 or TRBV6-3; there is no DNA to check the TCRdb D call of TRBD1. This CDR3 comprises 15 residues. Germline CDR1 reads MNHEY; CDR2 reads SVGEGT. CDR3 amino acids: CASARGPRATDTQYF.

This clonotype is classed as medium-sized by frequency. This CDR3 is CASSDSTDTQYF. The rearrangement joins TRBV6-4 to TRBJ2-3. This CDR3 has 12 residues. Germline V gene lookup returns CDR1 MRHNA and CDR2 SNTAGT.

This rearrangement joins TRBV24-1 to TRBJ1-2; TCRdb selects TRBD1, and the lack of DNA leaves this call unchecked. This CDR3 comprises 13 residues. Germline assignment: CDR1 KGHDR and CDR2 SFDVKD. The CDR3 loop is CATSDLDRGGYTF.